These T cell receptor beta chains were read from a single sample in a study of regulatory T cells in long-lasting Graves disease. Via MiXCR, TCRdb re-called the multiplex PCR reads, giving one row per CDR3 protein. The sample yields hundreds of thousands of distinct CDR3 sequences, around 32% seen once. Sequenced material: peripheral blood mononuclear cells (PBMCs), taken when the disease was refractory, from a patient treated with antithyroid drugs. Receptors originate from a female donor with Graves disease. Each CDR3 is given with its conserved first and last residue. The order of the fields is CDR3 DNA, CDR3 protein, V gene, clone size, J gene, D gene. The D gene is left open where the match is weak. Some rows have no size entry. The others give once, few or many, or a class for an expanded clone.

CDR3 DNA: TGTGCCAGTAGCACTCCCGGGCCTGAAGCTTTCTTT
CDR3 protein: CASSTPGPEAFF
V gene: TRBV19
clone size: -
J gene: TRBJ1-1
D gene: -

CDR3 DNA: TGTGCCAGCAGCCAAGCAGGGGGGGCCAAAAACATTCAGTACTTC
CDR3 protein: CASSQAGGAKNIQYF
V gene: TRBV3-1
clone size: few
J gene: TRBJ2-4
D gene: -

CDR3 DNA: TGTGCCAGCAGTTCCGGACAGGGAGAGTCACCCCTCCACTTT
CDR3 protein: CASSSGQGESPLHF
V gene: TRBV12-3/TRBV12-4
clone size: -
J gene: TRBJ1-6
D gene: TRBD1

CDR3 DNA: TGTGCCAGCAGTCGTACCGGGACAGCTAGGAGCTATGGCTACACCTTC
CDR3 protein: CASSRTGTARSYGYTF
V gene: TRBV2
clone size: -
J gene: TRBJ1-2
D gene: TRBD1

CDR3 DNA: TGTGCCAGTAGTATTCGGAATAGGGGGCGTGGGGCCAACGTCCTGACTTTC
CDR3 protein: CASSIRNRGRGANVLTF
V gene: TRBV19
clone size: -
J gene: TRBJ2-6
D gene: TRBD1

CDR3 DNA: TGTGCCAGCGGAGGGTTTGGGACGGGCAATCAGCCCCAGCATTTT
CDR3 protein: CASGGFGTGNQPQHF
V gene: TRBV6-2/TRBV6-3
clone size: few
J gene: TRBJ1-5
D gene: -

CDR3 DNA: TGTGCCAGCACGCCCGGGACTAGCAGAACAGATACGCAGTATTTT
CDR3 protein: CASTPGTSRTDTQYF
V gene: TRBV12-3/TRBV12-4
clone size: -
J gene: TRBJ2-3
D gene: TRBD2

CDR3 DNA: TGTGCCGGCAGACGGGACAGGCGAATGAACACTGAAGCTTTCTTT
CDR3 protein: CAGRRDRRMNTEAFF
V gene: TRBV2
clone size: -
J gene: TRBJ1-1
D gene: TRBD1

CDR3 DNA: TGTGCCAGCAGCTCGGGACAGGGAGTGCGGGCTTTCTTT
CDR3 protein: CASSSGQGVRAFF
V gene: TRBV7-9
clone size: -
J gene: TRBJ1-1
D gene: TRBD1

CDR3 DNA: TGTGCCAGCAGCTTGACAGAAGCGAACACTGAAGCTTTCTTT
CDR3 protein: CASSLTEANTEAFF
V gene: TRBV11-1
clone size: many
J gene: TRBJ1-1
D gene: -

CDR3 DNA: TGTGCCAGCAGCCCCGGACAGGGTGATGATCCCCAGCATTTT
CDR3 protein: CASSPGQGDDPQHF
V gene: TRBV6-1
clone size: -
J gene: TRBJ1-5
D gene: TRBD1

CDR3 DNA: TGTGCCAGCAGTTTAGGAGTAGCGGGAGTTCTTGAGCAGTTCTTC
CDR3 protein: CASSLGVAGVLEQFF
V gene: TRBV27
clone size: many
J gene: TRBJ2-1
D gene: TRBD2

CDR3 DNA: TGTGCCAGCAGTGAGACTAGCGGGAGCCAAGAGACCCAGTACTTC
CDR3 protein: CASSETSGSQETQYF
V gene: TRBV2
clone size: many
J gene: TRBJ2-5
D gene: TRBD2

CDR3 DNA: TGCGCCAGCAGCTTGGATCGGGGGGCTCGTTCACCCCTCCACTTT
CDR3 protein: CASSLDRGARSPLHF
V gene: TRBV5-1
clone size: few
J gene: TRBJ1-6
D gene: -

CDR3 DNA: TGTGCTAGTGGCAAAGACAGGGTTGAGACCCAGTACTTC
CDR3 protein: CASGKDRVETQYF
V gene: TRBV12-5
clone size: few
J gene: TRBJ2-5
D gene: TRBD1

CDR3 DNA: TGCAGTGCTGGATTGACATGGACCGATGTCACTGAAGCTTTCTTT
CDR3 protein: CSAGLTWTDVTEAFF
V gene: TRBV20-1
clone size: -
J gene: TRBJ1-1
D gene: -

CDR3 DNA: TGTGCCAGCAGCAAGAGGACTAGCGGGAGCCTTGTCAATGAGCAGTTCTTC
CDR3 protein: CASSKRTSGSLVNEQFF
V gene: TRBV6-1
clone size: -
J gene: TRBJ2-1
D gene: TRBD2

CDR3 DNA: TGCAGTGCTAGAAAGGGGGCGCGGGAGACCCAGTACTTC
CDR3 protein: CSARKGARETQYF
V gene: TRBV20-1
clone size: -
J gene: TRBJ2-5
D gene: TRBD1

CDR3 DNA: TGTGCCAGTAGTATAGTCGGAGAACTAGACGACGAGCAGTACTTC
CDR3 protein: CASSIVGELDDEQYF
V gene: TRBV19
clone size: -
J gene: TRBJ2-7
D gene: -

CDR3 DNA: TGTGCCAGTAGGGCACAAGACAGGGGGCCCACTGAAGCTTTCTTT
CDR3 protein: CASRAQDRGPTEAFF
V gene: TRBV19
clone size: -
J gene: TRBJ1-1
D gene: TRBD1

CDR3 DNA: TGTGCCAGCTGTGTGGGACAGGGGAACTCCTACGAGCAGTACTTC
CDR3 protein: CASCVGQGNSYEQYF
V gene: TRBV2
clone size: -
J gene: TRBJ2-7
D gene: TRBD1

CDR3 DNA: TGTGCCAGCAGTGGAGAGACTGAAGCTTTCTTT
CDR3 protein: CASSGETEAFF
V gene: TRBV2
clone size: many
J gene: TRBJ1-1
D gene: -

CDR3 DNA: TGCAGTGCTAACGGGCCATCCTACGAGCAGTACTTC
CDR3 protein: CSANGPSYEQYF
V gene: TRBV20-1
clone size: few
J gene: TRBJ2-7
D gene: -

CDR3 DNA: TGTGCCATCAGTCTACAGGGATACGAGCAGTACTTC
CDR3 protein: CAISLQGYEQYF
V gene: TRBV10-3
clone size: -
J gene: TRBJ2-7
D gene: -

CDR3 DNA: TGCAGCGTTATTGGCGACAACAGCAATCAGCCCCAGCATTTT
CDR3 protein: CSVIGDNSNQPQHF
V gene: TRBV29-1
clone size: many
J gene: TRBJ1-5
D gene: -

CDR3 DNA: TGTGCCAGCAGCGTGACAGGGATTCCCTACGAGCAGTACTTC
CDR3 protein: CASSVTGIPYEQYF
V gene: TRBV7-9
clone size: few
J gene: TRBJ2-7
D gene: TRBD1

CDR3 DNA: TGCAGCCCAAATACGCAAAGACAGTTCCACGAGCAGTACTTC
CDR3 protein: CSPNTQRQFHEQYF
V gene: TRBV29-1
clone size: few
J gene: TRBJ2-7
D gene: -

CDR3 DNA: TGCAGCGCTACGACTAGCGGGAGATACGAGCAGTACTTC
CDR3 protein: CSATTSGRYEQYF
V gene: TRBV29-1
clone size: few
J gene: TRBJ2-7
D gene: TRBD2

CDR3 DNA: TGCAGTGCCCTCCGGGACTCAGAGACCCAGTACTTC
CDR3 protein: CSALRDSETQYF
V gene: TRBV20-1
clone size: few
J gene: TRBJ2-5
D gene: -

CDR3 DNA: TGTGCCAGCAGCCAAGTGAGCGGCGCCTACGAGCAGTACTTC
CDR3 protein: CASSQVSGAYEQYF
V gene: TRBV3-1
clone size: many
J gene: TRBJ2-7
D gene: -

CDR3 DNA: TGTGCCAGCAGCTTTGAGCAGTACGAGCAGTACTTC
CDR3 protein: CASSFEQYEQYF
V gene: TRBV5-6
clone size: -
J gene: TRBJ2-7
D gene: -

CDR3 DNA: TGTGCCAGCAGTTTTCCCCATCAGCCCCAGCATTTT
CDR3 protein: CASSFPHQPQHF
V gene: TRBV27
clone size: few
J gene: TRBJ1-5
D gene: -

CDR3 DNA: TGTGCCAGCAGGGCTGCCGGGACAGAAGCTTTCTTT
CDR3 protein: CASRAAGTEAFF
V gene: TRBV6-1
clone size: -
J gene: TRBJ1-1
D gene: -

CDR3 DNA: TGTGCCAGCAGTTCGGACAGGGGGCCCAATCAGCCCCAGCATTTT
CDR3 protein: CASSSDRGPNQPQHF
V gene: TRBV12-3/TRBV12-4
clone size: few
J gene: TRBJ1-5
D gene: TRBD1

CDR3 DNA: TGTGCCAGCTGCCTTTACAGGATGAACACTGAAGCTTTCTTT
CDR3 protein: CASCLYRMNTEAFF
V gene: TRBV28
clone size: few
J gene: TRBJ1-1
D gene: -

CDR3 DNA: TGTGCCAGCAGTTTCCCGGACAGGGGGAACACTGAAGCTTTCTTT
CDR3 protein: CASSFPDRGNTEAFF
V gene: TRBV12-3/TRBV12-4
clone size: -
J gene: TRBJ1-1
D gene: TRBD1

CDR3 DNA: TGTGCCAGCAGCCTCCGGGAGACCTACGAGCAGTACTTC
CDR3 protein: CASSLRETYEQYF
V gene: TRBV5-6
clone size: -
J gene: TRBJ2-7
D gene: -

CDR3 DNA: TGTGCCAGCAGTTTCACGACGGCAAGCTACGAGCAGTACTTC
CDR3 protein: CASSFTTASYEQYF
V gene: TRBV6-5
clone size: -
J gene: TRBJ2-7
D gene: -

CDR3 DNA: TGTGCCAGCAGAGCAGGGGTGTTCAGGAACACTGAAGCTTTCTTT
CDR3 protein: CASRAGVFRNTEAFF
V gene: TRBV12-3/TRBV12-4
clone size: -
J gene: TRBJ1-1
D gene: -

CDR3 DNA: TGTGCCAGCAGTCCACCAGGGTTGTCAGCCTACGAGCAGTACTTC
CDR3 protein: CASSPPGLSAYEQYF
V gene: TRBV28
clone size: -
J gene: TRBJ2-7
D gene: -

CDR3 DNA: TGTGCTAGTGGTTTGAGGGGGGACGGTCAAGAGACCCAGTACTTC
CDR3 protein: CASGLRGDGQETQYF
V gene: TRBV12-5
clone size: -
J gene: TRBJ2-5
D gene: -

CDR3 DNA: TGTGCCAGCAGCCTGGGGCCCCCCACAGATACGCAGTATTTT
CDR3 protein: CASSLGPPTDTQYF
V gene: TRBV3-1
clone size: -
J gene: TRBJ2-3
D gene: -

CDR3 DNA: TGTGCCATCAGTGAGACGGCCCTGATAGCTTTCTTT
CDR3 protein: CAISETALIAFF
V gene: TRBV10-3
clone size: -
J gene: TRBJ1-1
D gene: -

CDR3 DNA: TGTGCCAGCAGTACATTAGAAGGGAATCAGCCCCAGCATTTT
CDR3 protein: CASSTLEGNQPQHF
V gene: TRBV6-1
clone size: few
J gene: TRBJ1-5
D gene: -

CDR3 DNA: TGTGCCAGCAGTTACGAGGGGGCAATGAGCACTGAAGCTTTCTTT
CDR3 protein: CASSYEGAMSTEAFF
V gene: TRBV6-5
clone size: -
J gene: TRBJ1-1
D gene: TRBD1

CDR3 DNA: TGTGCCAGCAGCCAAGAGGCTAGCGGGACGTACGAGCAGTACTTC
CDR3 protein: CASSQEASGTYEQYF
V gene: TRBV3-1
clone size: -
J gene: TRBJ2-7
D gene: TRBD2

CDR3 DNA: TGTGCCTGGACCCCAGTCCCCGGGACATACGGCTACACCTTC
CDR3 protein: CAWTPVPGTYGYTF
V gene: TRBV30
clone size: -
J gene: TRBJ1-2
D gene: -

CDR3 DNA: TGTGCCAGCAGTTGGCGGGGACTCTACGAGCAGTACTTC
CDR3 protein: CASSWRGLYEQYF
V gene: TRBV12-3/TRBV12-4
clone size: -
J gene: TRBJ2-7
D gene: -

CDR3 DNA: TGTGCCAGCGGTAATCCAAGGAATGAAAAACTGTTTTTT
CDR3 protein: CASGNPRNEKLFF
V gene: TRBV28
clone size: many
J gene: TRBJ1-4
D gene: -

CDR3 DNA: TGTGCCAGTAGTATAGGCCGACAGGGAGGACCTGAAGCTTTCTTT
CDR3 protein: CASSIGRQGGPEAFF
V gene: TRBV19
clone size: -
J gene: TRBJ1-1
D gene: TRBD1

CDR3 DNA: TGTGCCAACTTAGCGGGAGGGCCAAATGAGCAGTTCTTC
CDR3 protein: CANLAGGPNEQFF
V gene: TRBV14
clone size: few
J gene: TRBJ2-1
D gene: TRBD2

CDR3 DNA: TGCAGCGTTGAAGATCCCCCAGGGGACTCGATCCAAGAGACCCAGTACTTC
CDR3 protein: CSVEDPPGDSIQETQYF
V gene: TRBV29-1
clone size: -
J gene: TRBJ2-5
D gene: -

CDR3 DNA: TGTGCCAGCAGTGAGAGGGACAGTTGGTTGACCGTTAGCAATCAGCCCCAGCATTTT
CDR3 protein: CASSERDSWLTVSNQPQHF
V gene: TRBV2
clone size: many
J gene: TRBJ1-5
D gene: TRBD1

CDR3 DNA: TGTGCCAGCAGCCCGAAAGGACAGGGCGTATATGGCAATCAGCCCCAGCATTTT
CDR3 protein: CASSPKGQGVYGNQPQHF
V gene: TRBV3-1
clone size: few
J gene: TRBJ1-5
D gene: TRBD1